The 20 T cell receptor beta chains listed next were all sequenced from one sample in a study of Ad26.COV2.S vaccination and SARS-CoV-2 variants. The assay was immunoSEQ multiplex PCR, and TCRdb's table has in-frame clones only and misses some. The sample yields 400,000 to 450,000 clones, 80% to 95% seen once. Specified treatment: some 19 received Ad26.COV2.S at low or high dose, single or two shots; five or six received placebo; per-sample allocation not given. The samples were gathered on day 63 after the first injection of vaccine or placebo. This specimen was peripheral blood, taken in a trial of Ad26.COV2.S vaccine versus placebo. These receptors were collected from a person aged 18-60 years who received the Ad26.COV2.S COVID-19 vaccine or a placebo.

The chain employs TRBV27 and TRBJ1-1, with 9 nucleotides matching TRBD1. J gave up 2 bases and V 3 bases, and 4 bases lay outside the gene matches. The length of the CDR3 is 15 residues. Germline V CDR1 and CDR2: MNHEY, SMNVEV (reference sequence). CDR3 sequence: CASSFGTGINTEAFF. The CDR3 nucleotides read TGTGCCAGCAGTTTCGGGACAGGGATCAACACTGAAGCTTTCTTT.

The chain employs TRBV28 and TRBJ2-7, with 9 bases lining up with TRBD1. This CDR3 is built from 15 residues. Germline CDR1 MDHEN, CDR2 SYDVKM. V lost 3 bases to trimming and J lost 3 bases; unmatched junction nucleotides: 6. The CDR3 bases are TGTGCCAGCAGTTTTTTTGAGACAGGGGGCTACGAGCAGTACTTC. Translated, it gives CASSFFETGGYEQYF.

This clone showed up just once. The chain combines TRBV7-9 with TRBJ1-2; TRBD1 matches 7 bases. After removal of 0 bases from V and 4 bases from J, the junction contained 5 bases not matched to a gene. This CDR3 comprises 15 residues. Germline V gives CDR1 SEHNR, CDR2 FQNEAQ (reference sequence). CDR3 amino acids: CASSLAGTESYGYTF. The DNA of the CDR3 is TGTGCCAGCAGCTTAGCCGGGACAGAATCCTATGGCTACACCTTC. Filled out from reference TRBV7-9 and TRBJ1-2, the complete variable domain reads DTGVSQNPRHKITKRGQNVTFRCDPISEHNRLYWYRQTLGQGPEFLTYFQNEAQLEKSRLLSDRFSAERPKGSFSTLEIQRTEQGDSAMYLCASSLAGTESYGYTFGSGTRLTVV.

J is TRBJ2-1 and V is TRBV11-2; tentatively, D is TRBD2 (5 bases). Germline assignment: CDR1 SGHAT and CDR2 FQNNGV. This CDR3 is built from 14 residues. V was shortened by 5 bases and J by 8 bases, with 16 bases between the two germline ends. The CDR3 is CASSPSSPRHEQFF. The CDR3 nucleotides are TGTGCCAGCAGCCCCTCTAGCCCTCGGCATGAGCAGTTCTTC. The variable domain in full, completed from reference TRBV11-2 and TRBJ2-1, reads EAGVAQSPRYKIIEKRQSVAFWCNPISGHATLYWYQQILGQGPKLLIQFQNNGVVDDSQLPKDRFSAERLKGVDSTLKIQPAKLEDSAVYLCASSPSSPRHEQFFGPGTRLTVL.

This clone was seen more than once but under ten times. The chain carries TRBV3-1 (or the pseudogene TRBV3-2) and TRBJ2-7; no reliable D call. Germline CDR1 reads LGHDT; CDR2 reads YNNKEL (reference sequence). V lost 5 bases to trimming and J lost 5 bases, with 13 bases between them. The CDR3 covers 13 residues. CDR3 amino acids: CASSDRGGNEQYF. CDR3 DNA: TGTGCCAGCAGCGATAGAGGTGGAAACGAGCAGTACTTC.

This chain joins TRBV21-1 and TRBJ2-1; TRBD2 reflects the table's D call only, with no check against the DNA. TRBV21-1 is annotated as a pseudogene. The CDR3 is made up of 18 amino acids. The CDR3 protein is CAIQRGKATSYTYNEQFF. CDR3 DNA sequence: TGTGCCATTCAAAGGGGGAAAGCGACTAGCTACACCTACAATGAGCAGTTCTTC.

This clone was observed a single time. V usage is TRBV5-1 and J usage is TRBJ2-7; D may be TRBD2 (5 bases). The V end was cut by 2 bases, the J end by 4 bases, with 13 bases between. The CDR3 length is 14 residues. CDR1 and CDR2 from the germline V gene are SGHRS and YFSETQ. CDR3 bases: TGCGCCAGCAGCTTTAGCGAGAACCAGTACGAGCAGTACTTC. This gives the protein CASSFSENQYEQYF.

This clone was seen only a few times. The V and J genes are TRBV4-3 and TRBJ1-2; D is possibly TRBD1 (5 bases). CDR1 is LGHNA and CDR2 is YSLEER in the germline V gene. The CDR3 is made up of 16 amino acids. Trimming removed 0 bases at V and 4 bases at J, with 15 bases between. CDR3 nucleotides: TGCGCCAGCAGCCAAGAAGCAGGGTACGTTGTCTATGGCTACACCTTC. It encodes CASSQEAGYVVYGYTF.

Written as DNA, the CDR3 is TGTGCCAGCAGCGCATACAGCTCCTACGAGCAGTACTTC. Translating it yields CASSAYSSYEQYF. This chain links TRBV7-9 with TRBJ2-7; no definite D call. V was trimmed by 5 bases and J by 0 bases, leaving 8 bases between them. The CDR3 is 13 amino acids. CDR1 is SEHNR and CDR2 is FQNEAQ in the germline V gene (reference sequence).

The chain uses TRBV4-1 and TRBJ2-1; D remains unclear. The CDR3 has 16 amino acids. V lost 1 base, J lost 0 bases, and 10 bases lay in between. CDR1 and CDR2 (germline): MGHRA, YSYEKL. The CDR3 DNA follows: TGCGCCAGCAGCCAAGGCGTTGCCAGCTCCTACAATGAGCAGTTCTTC. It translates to CASSQGVASSYNEQFF.

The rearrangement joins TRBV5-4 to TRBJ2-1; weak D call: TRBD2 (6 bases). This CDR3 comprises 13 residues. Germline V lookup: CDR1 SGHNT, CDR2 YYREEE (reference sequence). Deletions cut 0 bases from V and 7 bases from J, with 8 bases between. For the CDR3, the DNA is TGTGCCAGCAGCTTGGTACTAGCAAATGAGCAGTTCTTC. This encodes CASSLVLANEQFF.

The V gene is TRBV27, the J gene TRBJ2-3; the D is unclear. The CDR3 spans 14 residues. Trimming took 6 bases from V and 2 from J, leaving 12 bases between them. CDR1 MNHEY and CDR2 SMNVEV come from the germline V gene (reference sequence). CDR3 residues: CASSLSTPTDTQYF. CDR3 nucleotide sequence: TGTGCCAGCAGCCTCAGTACCCCCACAGATACGCAGTATTTT.

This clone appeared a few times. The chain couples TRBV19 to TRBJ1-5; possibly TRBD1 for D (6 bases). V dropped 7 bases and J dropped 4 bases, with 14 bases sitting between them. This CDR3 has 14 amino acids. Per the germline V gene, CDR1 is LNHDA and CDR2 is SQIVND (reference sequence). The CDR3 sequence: CASTPRQANQPQHF. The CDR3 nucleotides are TGTGCCAGTACCCCGCGACAGGCTAATCAGCCCCAGCATTTT.

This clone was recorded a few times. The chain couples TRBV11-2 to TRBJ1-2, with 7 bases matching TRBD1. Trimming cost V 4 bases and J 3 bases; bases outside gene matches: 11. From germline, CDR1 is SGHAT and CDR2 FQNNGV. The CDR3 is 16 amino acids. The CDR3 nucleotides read TGTGCCAGCAGCTCCCGTACCGATACAGGGGACTATGGCTACACCTTC. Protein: CASSSRTDTGDYGYTF.

The CDR3 DNA reads TGTGCCAGCAGCTTAGAGGGACTAGCGGGAGGTGAGCAGTACTTC. Protein sequence: CASSLEGLAGGEQYF. The chain links TRBV7-2 to TRBJ2-7; TRBD2 matches 15 bases. The CDR3 covers 15 residues. Trimming at V came to 1 base and at J to 7 bases, leaving 2 bases not matched to a gene. Germline loops: CDR1 SGHTA, CDR2 FQGNSA.

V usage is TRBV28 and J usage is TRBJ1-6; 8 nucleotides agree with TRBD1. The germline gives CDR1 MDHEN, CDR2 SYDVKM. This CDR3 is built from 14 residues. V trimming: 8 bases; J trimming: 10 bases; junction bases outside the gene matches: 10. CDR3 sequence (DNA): TGTGCCAGCCAACCGAGGGCAGGGGGCTCACCCCTCCACTTT. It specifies CASQPRAGGSPLHF.

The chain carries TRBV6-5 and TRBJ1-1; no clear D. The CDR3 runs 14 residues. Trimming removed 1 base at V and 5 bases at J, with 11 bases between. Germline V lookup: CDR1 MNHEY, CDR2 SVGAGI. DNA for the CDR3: TGTGCCAGCAGTTACTTCGGGAGCGCAACTGAAGCTTTCTTT. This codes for CASSYFGSATEAFF.

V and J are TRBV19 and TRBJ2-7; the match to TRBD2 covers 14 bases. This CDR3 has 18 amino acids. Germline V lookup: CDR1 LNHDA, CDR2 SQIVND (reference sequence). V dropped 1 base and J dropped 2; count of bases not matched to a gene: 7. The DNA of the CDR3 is TGTGCCAGTAGTATAGGTGGGACTAGCGGGAGCCAAGCCTACGAGCAGTACTTC. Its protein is CASSIGGTSGSQAYEQYF. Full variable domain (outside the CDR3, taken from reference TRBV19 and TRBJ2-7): DGGITQSPKYLFRKEGQNVTLSCEQNLNHDAMYWYRQDPGQGLRLIYYSQIVNDFQKGDIAEGYSVSREKKESFPLTVTSAQKNPTAFYLCASSIGGTSGSQAYEQYFGPGTRLTVT.

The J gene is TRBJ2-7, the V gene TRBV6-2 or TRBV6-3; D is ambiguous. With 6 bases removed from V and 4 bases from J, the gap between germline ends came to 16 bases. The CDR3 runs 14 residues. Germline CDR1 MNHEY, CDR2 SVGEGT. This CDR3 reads CASSLLHGQYEQYF. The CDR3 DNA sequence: TGTGCCAGCAGCCTTCTACACGGGCAATACGAGCAGTACTTC.

DNA of the CDR3: TGTGCCAGCAGCTTGGGCCCGGGAGGCAACACTGAAGCTTTCTTT. Translating it yields CASSLGPGGNTEAFF. The chain employs TRBV5-4 and TRBJ1-1; the D is unclear. Germline values: CDR1 SGHNT, CDR2 YYREEE (reference sequence). Trimming left V 0 bases short and J 2 bases short, with 11 bases between. This CDR3 region has 15 residues. The complete variable domain, with remaining parts taken from reference TRBV5-4 and TRBJ1-1, reads ETGVTQSPTHLIKTRGQQVTLRCSSQSGHNTVSWYQQALGQGPQFIFQYYREEENGRGNFPPRFSGLQFPNYSSELNVNALELDDSALYLCASSLGPGGNTEAFFGQGTRLTVV.